What follows describes a single T cell receptor (beta chain). Its specificity is not known. A much larger clone sits a single nucleotide away, making a read error possible. These data belong to a study of tumor-infiltrating lymphocytes in primary liver carcinoma. Overall study context: Donors had hepatocellular carcinoma or combined HCC and intrahepatic cholangiocarcinoma.

Bulk tissue was left unsorted, and RNA and DNA were co-extracted from 20-30 mg of it. Chronic HBV infection was present, with no prior treatment. Using a constant-region primer together with ProtoScript II reverse transcriptase, TCR beta cDNA was made from around 500 ng of total RNA. ARM-PCR was slightly modified, and three nested multiplex PCR rounds with it gave rise to the TCR beta libraries. A C-beta reverse primer was combined with TRBV1-TRBV30 forward primers in the first two PCR rounds, and each round had around 11 cycles. Via MiXCR, TCRdb re-called the multiplex PCR reads, giving one row per CDR3 protein. The data hold more than 20,000 distinct CDR3 sequences, with 70% to 90% observed a single time. The CDR3 consists of 14 residues. Germline CDR1 SGHRS, CDR2 YFSETQ. Regarding the study as a whole: Only around 7.5-24% of top clones occurred in all five tumor regions. Reduced overlap was seen in tumor-adjacent and tumor-blood pairs versus tumor region pairs.

The TCR sequence derives from a woman aged 25 to 39 with primary liver carcinoma and hepatitis B virus infection. The chain couples TRBV5-1 to TRBJ2-5, with D uncertain. The sequencing input was liver tumor tissue from sampling region 2. Specified subset: tumor region T2, inferior pole. CDR3 loop: CASSLQRTQGTQYF. The CDR3 DNA follows: TGCGCCAGCAGCCTTCAGAGAACCCAAGGGACCCAGTACTTC.